The 26 T cell receptor beta chains below were found in one sample sequenced in a study of long-term antiretroviral therapy in people with HIV. Survey level was the resolution at which the v3.0 immunoSEQ assay ran. Generated by immunoSEQ multiplex PCR, the TCRdb table keeps only in-frame clones and is missing some. The data show about 25,000 clones, with roughly 88% seen just once and less than 6.5% held by the top ten. Material: unsorted PBMCs, obtained almost 4.6 years after starting antiretroviral therapy. These receptors originate from a man younger than 45 with HIV.

The V gene is TRBV19, the J gene TRBJ2-3; the match to TRBD1 covers 9 bases. This CDR3 spans 15 amino acids. Germline V CDR1 and CDR2: LNHDA, SQIVND (reference sequence). With 8 bases clipped from V and 1 base from J, the junction kept 7 bases outside the gene matches. CDR3 residues: CASGDRVGRTDTQYF. DNA for the CDR3: TGTGCCAGTGGGGACAGGGTAGGCCGCACAGATACGCAGTATTTT.

V and J are TRBV5-6 and TRBJ1-1, with no clear D. With 6 bases removed from V and 0 bases from J, the gap between germline ends came to 12 bases. Germline CDR1 is SGHDT and CDR2 is YYEEEE. This CDR3 is 14 amino acids long. The CDR3 reads CASTEGNMNTEAFF. The CDR3 bases are TGTGCCAGCACCGAAGGGAACATGAACACTGAAGCTTTCTTT.

The rearrangement links TRBV7-6 to TRBJ2-3, with 7 bases lining up with TRBD2. The ends lost 5 bases at V and 1 base at J; junction bases unmatched: 6. The CDR3 covers 15 residues. CDR1 and CDR2 (germline): SGHVS, FNYEAQ. The CDR3 DNA reads as TGTGCCAGCAGCCCAGGACTAGAAGGCACAGATACGCAGTATTTT. Its protein is CASSPGLEGTDTQYF.

This rearrangement joins TRBV27 to TRBJ2-3; D ambiguous. The V gene's germline CDR1 is MNHEY and CDR2 SMNVEV (reference sequence). The CDR3 is 12 amino acids. V was pared by 4 bases and J by 2 bases, with 4 bases between. The CDR3 sequence is CASSSATDTQYF. The CDR3 DNA reads as TGTGCCAGCAGTTCAGCCACAGATACGCAGTATTTT.

Turning to this clone: The same CDR3 is also encoded by other DNA sequences in this sample. The chain carries TRBV18 and TRBJ1-4, with 7 bases that match TRBD1. Germline loops: CDR1 KGHSH, CDR2 LQKENI. The CDR3 length is 14 residues. The V segment lost 3 bases and the J segment 8 bases; nucleotides outside the gene matches: 6. The CDR3 region has the DNA TGTGCCAGCTCACCCACAGGGGAGGGCGAAAAACTGTTTTTT. Its translation: CASSPTGEGEKLFF. The whole variable domain, filled in from reference TRBV18 and TRBJ1-4, reads NAGVMQNPRHLVRRRGQEARLRCSPMKGHSHVYWYRQLPEEGLKFMVYLQKENIIDESGMPKERFSAEFPKEGPSILRIQQVVRGDSAAYFCASSPTGEGEKLFFGSGTQLSVL.

The rearrangement links TRBV7-2 to TRBJ2-7, with 16 bases identical to TRBD2. J was trimmed by 6 bases and V by 5 bases; bases with no gene match: 1. CDR1 and CDR2 from the germline V gene are SGHTA and FQGNSA. The CDR3 has 14 residues. CDR3 bases: TGTGCCAGCAGCGGGACTAGCGGGAGGGCCGAGCAGTACTTC. This encodes CASSGTSGRAEQYF. Full variable domain (missing parts from reference TRBV7-2 and TRBJ2-7): GAGVSQSPSNKVTEKGKDVELRCDPISGHTALYWYRQSLGQGLEFLIYFQGNSAPDKSGLPSDRFSAERTGGSVSTLTIQRTQQEDSAVYLCASSGTSGRAEQYFGPGTRLTVT.

The gene calls are TRBV5-6 and TRBJ2-1, with TRBD2 matching 7 bases. The CDR3 runs 15 residues. The V segment lost 4 bases and the J segment 2 bases; nucleotides outside the gene matches: 6. Germline lookup yields CDR1 SGHDT and CDR2 YYEEEE. The CDR3 protein is CASSPGGVTYNEQFF. The CDR3 DNA sequence: TGTGCCAGCAGCCCGGGGGGTGTCACCTACAATGAGCAGTTCTTC.

The rearrangement links TRBV27 to TRBJ2-7, with a weak D call TRBD1 (6 bases). The V and J ends lost 4 bases and 0 bases respectively, with 10 bases between them. Germline CDR1 is MNHEY and CDR2 is SMNVEV (reference sequence). The CDR3 runs to 14 residues. CDR3: CASSYRAPSYEQYF. The DNA of the CDR3 is TGTGCCAGCAGTTACAGGGCCCCCTCCTACGAGCAGTACTTC.

The rearrangement links TRBV11-2 to TRBJ2-7; weak D call: TRBD1 (5 bases). This CDR3 region has 14 residues. The V and J ends lost 5 bases and 9 bases respectively, with 20 bases between them. Germline loops: CDR1 SGHAT, CDR2 FQNNGV. The CDR3 coding sequence is TGTGCCAGCAGCAAAAGGACACCAACGGATGGGCAGTACTTC. Translation: CASSKRTPTDGQYF.

The chain links TRBV5-1 to TRBJ1-4, with TRBD1 matching 7 bases. V lost 3 bases to trimming and J lost 4 bases; unmatched junction nucleotides: 6. This CDR3 has 15 residues. Germline CDR1 and CDR2: SGHRS and YFSETQ. The CDR3 reads CASSSGTEFNEKLFF. DNA for the CDR3: TGCGCCAGCAGCTCCGGGACAGAGTTTAATGAAAAACTGTTTTTT. The complete variable domain, with remaining parts taken from reference TRBV5-1 and TRBJ1-4, reads KAGVTQTPRYLIKTRGQQVTLSCSPISGHRSVSWYQQTPGQGLQFLFEYFSETQRNKGNFPGRFSGRQFSNSRSEMNVSTLELGDSALYLCASSSGTEFNEKLFFGSGTQLSVL.

This rearrangement joins TRBV29-1 to TRBJ2-4, with D perhaps TRBD2 (6 bases). Trimming removed 5 bases at V and 15 bases at J, with 17 bases between. The CDR3 is made up of 11 amino acids. CDR1 and CDR2 from the germline V gene are SQVTM and ANQGSEA. CDR3 sequence (DNA): TGCAGCGTTATATCCGGGAGTCTCGCGTACTTC. Its protein product is CSVISGSLAYF.

This CDR3 is CASSFAGSTQAFF. In nucleotides, the CDR3 is TGTGCCAGCAGCTTCGCAGGGAGTACCCAAGCTTTCTTT. V usage is TRBV7-3 and J usage is TRBJ1-1; weak D call: TRBD1 (5 bases). Trimming removed 3 bases at V and 9 bases at J, with 14 bases between. The CDR3 totals 13 residues. Germline CDR1 SGHTA, CDR2 FQGTGA.

This clone showed up just once. The chain joins TRBV29-1 to TRBJ1-5; D is unresolved. Germline V lookup: CDR1 SQVTM, CDR2 ANQGSEA. V lost 4 bases to trimming and J lost 6 bases, with 13 bases between them. CDR3 length equals 13 residues. The CDR3 DNA sequence: TGCAGCGTTGGTGAAGTGGAGGGTCAGCCCCAGCATTTT. Protein: CSVGEVEGQPQHF.

The chain joins TRBV4-3 to TRBJ1-2; D not resolved. The CDR3 extends over 16 amino acids. Trimming removed 3 bases from V and 7 bases from J, with 21 bases in between. The V gene's germline CDR1 is LGHNA and CDR2 YSLEER. CDR3 loop: CASSHSGESGLLGYTF. The DNA of the CDR3 is TGCGCCAGCAGCCACAGCGGGGAATCCGGACTCCTTGGCTACACCTTC.

The J gene is TRBJ2-3, the V gene TRBV16; D remains ambiguous. The CDR3 extends over 14 amino acids. The V and J ends lost 0 bases and 2 bases respectively, with 6 bases between them. The germline CDR1 and CDR2 sequences are KGHSY and FQNENV. CDR3 nucleotide sequence: TGTGCCAGCAGCCAATCGATGACCACAGATACGCAGTATTTT. This translates into CASSQSMTTDTQYF.

V and J are TRBV20-1 and TRBJ2-1; D may be TRBD2 (6 bases). CDR3 length: 11 amino acids. The V end was cut by 2 bases, the J end by 16 bases, with 15 bases between. The germline gives CDR1 DFQATT, CDR2 SNEGSKA (reference sequence). Here the CDR3 DNA reads TGCAGTGCTAGAATTACGGGACTCGACTTCTTC. Encoded protein: CSARITGLDFF.

This chain uses TRBV6-1 with TRBJ1-5; tentatively, D is TRBD1 (5 bases). This CDR3 is 17 amino acids long. The germline V gene has CDR1 MNHNS and CDR2 SASEGT. The V and J ends lost 4 bases and 0 bases respectively, with 16 bases between them. The CDR3 sequence is CASSGTYSGISNQPQHF. The CDR3 region has the DNA TGTGCCAGCAGTGGTACCTACTCAGGGATTAGCAATCAGCCCCAGCATTTT.

The chain couples TRBV13 to TRBJ1-1; 9 positions match TRBD1. CDR3 size: 15 residues. The V gene's germline CDR1 is PRHDT and CDR2 FYEKMQ (reference sequence). V dropped 1 base and J dropped 5; count of bases not matched to a gene: 5. In DNA form, the CDR3 reads TGTGCCAGCAGCTTAGTGGGACAGGGTTATACTGAAGCTTTCTTT. Amino acids: CASSLVGQGYTEAFF.

The chain has TRBV4-1 and TRBJ1-4; TRBD1 is a possible D gene (6 bases). V shed 1 base and J shed 16 bases, with 22 bases lying between them. Germline CDR1 MGHRA, CDR2 YSYEKL. CDR3 length equals 15 residues. The CDR3: CASSQGMGGRQNPFF. CDR3 coding DNA: TGCGCCAGCAGCCAAGGAATGGGGGGCCGGCAAAATCCGTTTTTT.

The V call is TRBV2, the J call TRBJ1-1; TRBD1 might be the D (5 bases). Trimming left V 6 bases short and J 7 bases short, with 18 bases between. CDR3 size: 14 residues. CDR1 is SNHLY and CDR2 is FYNNEI in the germline V gene. The CDR3 DNA reads TGTGCCAGCAGGGACCTATCAGGGTTTGATGAAGCTTTCTTT. Protein sequence: CASRDLSGFDEAFF.

This chain links TRBV10-3 with TRBJ2-1; D unclear. Germline CDR1 is ENHRY and CDR2 is SYGVKD. The V and J ends lost 6 bases and 6 bases respectively, with 6 bases between them. The CDR3 extends over 11 amino acids. The CDR3 sequence: CAIRQGNEQFF. Written as DNA, the CDR3 is TGTGCCATCAGGCAAGGCAATGAGCAGTTCTTC.

The V call is TRBV6-5, the J call TRBJ1-1; D not certain. Germline V CDR1 and CDR2: MNHEY, SVGAGI. The CDR3 sequence is 11 residues long. The CDR3: CASGRAAEAFF. CDR3 nucleotide sequence: TGTGCGAGTGGGAGGGCGGCTGAAGCTTTCTTT.

The V gene is TRBV6-1, the J gene TRBJ2-7, with 10 nucleotides matching TRBD1. Trimming took 9 bases from V and 2 from J; bases not matched to a gene: 4. The CDR3 length is 13 residues. Germline V lookup: CDR1 MNHNS, CDR2 SASEGT. The chain's CDR3 is CASPGQGPYEQYF. CDR3 DNA sequence: TGTGCCAGTCCGGGACAGGGGCCCTACGAGCAGTACTTC.

The chain couples TRBV6-5 to TRBJ2-7; 8 bases are shared with TRBD2. The ends lost 2 bases at V and 1 base at J; junction bases unmatched: 1. The CDR3 is 14 residues long. In germline, CDR1 is MNHEY, CDR2 SVGAGI. Here the CDR3 DNA reads TGTGCCAGCAGTTACCGCGGGGGGTCCTACGAGCAGTACTTC. This sequence encodes CASSYRGGSYEQYF.

The V and J genes are TRBV29-1 and TRBJ2-7; 7 bases fit TRBD2. CDR1 SQVTM and CDR2 ANQGSEA come from the germline V gene. V gave up 5 bases and J gave up 5 bases; unmatched junction bases: 15. The length of the CDR3 is 15 residues. CDR3 sequence: CSVREAVDTSHEQYF. CDR3 nucleotide sequence: TGCAGCGTTCGGGAGGCGGTTGATACATCCCACGAGCAGTACTTC.

The chain is built from TRBV27 and TRBJ1-5, with D uncertain. Germline CDR1 reads MNHEY; CDR2 reads SMNVEV (reference sequence). Trimming took 2 bases from V and 9 from J, leaving 11 bases between them. The CDR3 extends over 13 amino acids. The CDR3 loop reads CASSLGFERPQHF. CDR3 sequence (DNA): TGTGCCAGCAGTTTAGGGTTCGAGCGGCCCCAGCATTTT.